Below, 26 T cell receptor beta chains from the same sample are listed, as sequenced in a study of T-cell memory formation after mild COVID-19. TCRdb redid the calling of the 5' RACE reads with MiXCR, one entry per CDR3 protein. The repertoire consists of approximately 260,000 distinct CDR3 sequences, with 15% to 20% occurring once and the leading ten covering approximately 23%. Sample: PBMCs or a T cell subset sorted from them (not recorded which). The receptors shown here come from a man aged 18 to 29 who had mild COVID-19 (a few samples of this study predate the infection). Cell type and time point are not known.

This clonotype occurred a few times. CDR3 amino acids: CASSLSGGRVTDTQYF. The CDR3 DNA reads TGTGCCAGCAGCCTCAGCGGGGGGCGTGTCACAGATACGCAGTATTTT. The chain is built from TRBV7-8 and TRBJ2-3, with 9 bases matching TRBD2. The CDR3 totals 16 residues. Germline CDR1 reads SGHVS; CDR2 reads FQNEAQ. Unmatched junction bases numbered 8, after V lost 5 bases and J lost 2 bases.

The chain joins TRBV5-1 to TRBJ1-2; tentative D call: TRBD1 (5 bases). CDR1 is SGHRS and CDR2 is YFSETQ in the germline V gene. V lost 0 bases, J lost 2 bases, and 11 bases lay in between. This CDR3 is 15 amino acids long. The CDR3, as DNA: TGCGCCAGCAGCTTGGTGACCAGGGAGAACTATGGCTACACCTTC. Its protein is CASSLVTRENYGYTF.

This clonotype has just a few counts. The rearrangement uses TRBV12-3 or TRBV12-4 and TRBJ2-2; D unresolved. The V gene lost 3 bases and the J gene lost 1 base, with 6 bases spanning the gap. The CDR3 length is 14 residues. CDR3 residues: CASSFALNTGELFF. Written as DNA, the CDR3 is TGTGCCAGCAGTTTCGCCCTGAACACCGGGGAGCTGTTTTTT.

The chain's CDR3 is CASSPLQATNEKLFF. DNA of the CDR3: TGTGCCAGCTCACCGTTACAGGCAACTAATGAAAAACTGTTTTTT. This sequence joins TRBV18 and TRBJ1-4; possible D gene TRBD1, 5 bases. There are 15 residues in the CDR3. V dropped 3 bases and J dropped 0 bases, with 8 bases sitting between them. The germline CDR1 and CDR2 sequences are KGHSH and LQKENI.

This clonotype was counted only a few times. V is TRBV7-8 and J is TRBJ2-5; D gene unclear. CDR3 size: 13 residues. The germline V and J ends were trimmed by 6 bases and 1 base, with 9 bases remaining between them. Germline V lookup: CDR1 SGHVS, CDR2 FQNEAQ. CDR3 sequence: CASRIAPQETQYF. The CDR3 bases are TGTGCCAGCAGGATCGCCCCCCAAGAGACCCAGTACTTC.

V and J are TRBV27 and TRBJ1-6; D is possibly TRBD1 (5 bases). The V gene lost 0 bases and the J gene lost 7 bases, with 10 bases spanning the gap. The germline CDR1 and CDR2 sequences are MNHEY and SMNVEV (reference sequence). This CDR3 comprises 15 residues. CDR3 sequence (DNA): TGTGCCAGCAGTTTATCCGGGGACCTGAATTCACCCCTCCACTTT. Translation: CASSLSGDLNSPLHF.

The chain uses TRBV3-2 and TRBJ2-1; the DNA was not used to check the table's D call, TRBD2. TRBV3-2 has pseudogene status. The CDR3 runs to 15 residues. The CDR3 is CASNPKRGGLHEQFF. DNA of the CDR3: TGTGCCAGCAACCCGAAGCGGGGGGGCCTCCATGAGCAGTTCTTC.

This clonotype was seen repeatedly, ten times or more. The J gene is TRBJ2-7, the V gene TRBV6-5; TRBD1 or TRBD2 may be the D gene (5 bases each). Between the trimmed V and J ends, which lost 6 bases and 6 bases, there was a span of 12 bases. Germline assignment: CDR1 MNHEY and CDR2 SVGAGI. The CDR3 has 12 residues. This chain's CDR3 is CASSSGGGEQYV. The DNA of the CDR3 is TGTGCCAGCAGCTCTGGGGGTGGCGAGCAGTACGTC.

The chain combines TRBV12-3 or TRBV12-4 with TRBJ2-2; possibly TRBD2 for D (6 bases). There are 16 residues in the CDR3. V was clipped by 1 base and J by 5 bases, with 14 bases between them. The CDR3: CASSLVVSGLTGELFF. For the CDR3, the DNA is TGTGCCAGCAGTTTAGTGGTCAGCGGGCTTACCGGGGAGCTGTTTTTT.

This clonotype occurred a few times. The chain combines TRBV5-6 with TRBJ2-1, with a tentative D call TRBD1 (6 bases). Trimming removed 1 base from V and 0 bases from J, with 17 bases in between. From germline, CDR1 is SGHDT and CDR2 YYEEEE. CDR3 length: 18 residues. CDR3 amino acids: CASSLIGGKGSSYNEQFF. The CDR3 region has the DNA TGTGCCAGCAGCTTGATTGGGGGCAAGGGGAGCTCCTACAATGAGCAGTTCTTC.

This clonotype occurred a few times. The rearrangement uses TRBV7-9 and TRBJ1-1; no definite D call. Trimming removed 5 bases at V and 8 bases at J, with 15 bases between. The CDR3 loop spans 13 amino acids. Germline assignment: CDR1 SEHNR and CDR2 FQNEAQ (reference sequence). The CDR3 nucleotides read TGTGCCAGCAGCACTCGGCCAGAACAAGAAGCTTTCTTT. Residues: CASSTRPEQEAFF.

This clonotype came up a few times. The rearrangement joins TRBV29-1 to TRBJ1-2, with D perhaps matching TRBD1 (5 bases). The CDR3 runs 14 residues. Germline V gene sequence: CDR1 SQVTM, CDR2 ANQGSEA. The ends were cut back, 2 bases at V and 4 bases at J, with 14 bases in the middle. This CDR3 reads CSVESGRAPYGYTF. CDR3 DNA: TGCAGCGTTGAAAGCGGCAGGGCCCCCTATGGCTACACCTTC.

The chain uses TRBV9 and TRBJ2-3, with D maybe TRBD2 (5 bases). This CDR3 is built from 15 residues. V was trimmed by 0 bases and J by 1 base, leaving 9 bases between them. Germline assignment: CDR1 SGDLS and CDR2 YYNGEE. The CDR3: CASSVAGLGTDTQYF. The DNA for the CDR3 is TGTGCCAGCAGCGTAGCGGGGTTGGGCACAGATACGCAGTATTTT.

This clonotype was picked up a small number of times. The CDR3 loop is CASSESRAGPRETQYF. CDR3 coding DNA: TGCGCCAGCAGTGAGTCAAGGGCAGGGCCGCGAGAGACCCAGTACTTC. The rearrangement uses TRBV10-2 and TRBJ2-5; tentatively, D is TRBD1 (5 bases). This CDR3 is 16 amino acids long. Trimming left V 0 bases short and J 4 bases short, with 15 bases between. Germline lookup yields CDR1 WSHSY and CDR2 SAAADI.

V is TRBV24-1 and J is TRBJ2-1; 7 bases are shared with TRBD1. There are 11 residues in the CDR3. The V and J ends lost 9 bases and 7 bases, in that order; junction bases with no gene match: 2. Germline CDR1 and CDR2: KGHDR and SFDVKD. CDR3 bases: TGTGCCACCGACAGGGAGAATGAGCAGTTCTTC. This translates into CATDRENEQFF.

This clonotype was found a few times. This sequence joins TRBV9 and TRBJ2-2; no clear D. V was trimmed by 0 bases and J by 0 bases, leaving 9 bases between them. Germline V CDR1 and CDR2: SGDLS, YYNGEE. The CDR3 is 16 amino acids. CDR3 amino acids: CASSVVGFANTGELFF. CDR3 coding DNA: TGTGCCAGCAGCGTAGTTGGGTTCGCGAACACCGGGGAGCTGTTTTTT.

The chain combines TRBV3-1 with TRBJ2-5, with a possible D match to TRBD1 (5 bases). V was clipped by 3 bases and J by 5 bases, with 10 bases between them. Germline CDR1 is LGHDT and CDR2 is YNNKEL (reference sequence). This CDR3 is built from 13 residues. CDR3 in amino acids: CASSHRANETQYF. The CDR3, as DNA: TGTGCCAGCAGCCACAGGGCTAACGAGACCCAGTACTTC.

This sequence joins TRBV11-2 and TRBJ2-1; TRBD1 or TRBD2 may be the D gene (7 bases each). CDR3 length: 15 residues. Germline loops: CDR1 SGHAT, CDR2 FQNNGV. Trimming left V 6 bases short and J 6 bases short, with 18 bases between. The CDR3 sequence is CASRSGEGASNEQFF. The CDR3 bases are TGTGCCAGCAGGTCTGGGGAGGGGGCTAGCAATGAGCAGTTCTTC.

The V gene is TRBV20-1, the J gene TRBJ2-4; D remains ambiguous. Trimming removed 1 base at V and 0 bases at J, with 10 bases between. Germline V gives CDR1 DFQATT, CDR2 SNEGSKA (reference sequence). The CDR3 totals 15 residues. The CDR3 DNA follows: TGCAGTGCTAGAGCGGCCTTTCTAGCCAAAAACATTCAGTACTTC. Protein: CSARAAFLAKNIQYF.

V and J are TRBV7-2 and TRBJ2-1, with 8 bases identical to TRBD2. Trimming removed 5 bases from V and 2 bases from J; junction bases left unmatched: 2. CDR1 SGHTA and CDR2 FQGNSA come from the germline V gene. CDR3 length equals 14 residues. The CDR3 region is CASSPGGAYNEQFF. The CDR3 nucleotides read TGTGCCAGCAGCCCGGGGGGGGCCTACAATGAGCAGTTCTTC. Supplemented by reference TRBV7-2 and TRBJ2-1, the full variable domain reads GAGVSQSPSNKVTEKGKDVELRCDPISGHTALYWYRQSLGQGLEFLIYFQGNSAPDKSGLPSDRFSAERTGGSVSTLTIQRTQQEDSAVYLCASSPGGAYNEQFFGPGTRLTVL.

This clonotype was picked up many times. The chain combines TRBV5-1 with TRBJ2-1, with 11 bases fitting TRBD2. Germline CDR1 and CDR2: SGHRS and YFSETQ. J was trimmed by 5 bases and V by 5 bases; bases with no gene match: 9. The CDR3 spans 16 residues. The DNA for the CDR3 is TGCGCCAGCAGTTCGACTAGCGGGGCATACCACAATGAGCAGTTCTTC. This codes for CASSSTSGAYHNEQFF. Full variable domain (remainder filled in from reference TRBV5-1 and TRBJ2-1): KAGVTQTPRYLIKTRGQQVTLSCSPISGHRSVSWYQQTPGQGLQFLFEYFSETQRNKGNFPGRFSGRQFSNSRSEMNVSTLELGDSALYLCASSSTSGAYHNEQFFGPGTRLTVL.

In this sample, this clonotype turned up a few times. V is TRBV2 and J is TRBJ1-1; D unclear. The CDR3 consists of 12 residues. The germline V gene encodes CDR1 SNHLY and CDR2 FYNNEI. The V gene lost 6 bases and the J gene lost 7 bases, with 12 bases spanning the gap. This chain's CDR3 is CASRVGSREAFF. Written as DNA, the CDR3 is TGTGCCAGCAGGGTTGGCAGCCGTGAAGCTTTCTTT.

The CDR3 region has the DNA TGTGCCAGCAGCGCAGGGGGACCGACTAACTATGGCTACACCTTC. Protein product: CASSAGGPTNYGYTF. The chain joins TRBV9 to TRBJ1-2, with 7 bases lining up with TRBD1. Per germline, CDR1 SGDLS and CDR2 YYNGEE. The CDR3 is made up of 15 amino acids. The junction had 5 bases not matched to a gene; V was cut back by 3 bases and J by 0 bases.

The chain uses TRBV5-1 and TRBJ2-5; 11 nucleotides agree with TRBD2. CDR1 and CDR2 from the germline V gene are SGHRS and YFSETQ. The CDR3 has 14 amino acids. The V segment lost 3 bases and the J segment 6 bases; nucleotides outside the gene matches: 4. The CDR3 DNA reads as TGCGCCAGCAGCTCGACTAGCGGGGCGAAGACCCAGTACTTC. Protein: CASSSTSGAKTQYF.

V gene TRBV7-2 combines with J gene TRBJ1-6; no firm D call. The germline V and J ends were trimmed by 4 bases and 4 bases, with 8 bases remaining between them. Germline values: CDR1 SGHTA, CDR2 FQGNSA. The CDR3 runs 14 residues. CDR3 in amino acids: CASSYLGYNSPLHF. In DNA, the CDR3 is TGTGCCAGCAGCTACTTAGGGTATAATTCACCCCTCCACTTT.

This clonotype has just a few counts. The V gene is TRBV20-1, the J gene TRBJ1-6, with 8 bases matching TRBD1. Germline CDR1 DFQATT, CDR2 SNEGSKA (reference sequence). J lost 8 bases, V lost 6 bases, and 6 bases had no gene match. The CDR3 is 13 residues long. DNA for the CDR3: TGCAGTGCGCCTCAGGGGGCTGATTCACCCCTCCACTTT. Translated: CSAPQGADSPLHF.